This TCR beta chain was sequenced during a study of monozygotic twins with inflammatory bowel disease. Total RNA isolation used whole blood (no T cell sorting was performed). The germline gives CDR1 MNHEY, CDR2 SMNVEV (reference sequence). This CDR3 has 14 amino acids. The authors used approximately 3,300 ng of total RNA per TCR library. Template switching appended UMIs that held a 6-nucleotide sample barcode. Amplification of TCRalpha and TCRbeta cDNA involved two nested PCRs that ran for about 17 and 10 cycles. Using the 5' RACE reads, TCRdb records one entry per CDR3 protein without DNA. The listing contains around 210,000 distinct CDR3 sequences.

This chain uses TRBV27 with TRBJ2-3; the D gene TCRdb calls, TRBD1, cannot be checked with no DNA. The sequenced material came from blood. The clonotype comes from a human donor with ulcerative colitis or Crohn's disease, or a healthy co-twin of an affected twin (not recorded which). The CDR3 sequence is CASSFLWPGDTQYF.